This record concerns one T cell receptor (beta chain) sequence. This clone showed up just a few times. Its antigen remains undetermined. No per-base quality is available; no much larger clone lies one base away. Read against the paper, the sample's time point label means: about 4 weeks on oral tofacitinib. The treatment or condition label, as the study defines it: oral pan-JAK inhibitor, 5-10 mg twice daily. Lesional scalp punch biopsies and peripheral blood were collected from alopecia areata patients. PBMCs were isolated by density centrifugation and stained for CD3, CD4 and CD8, and CD4+ and CD8+ T cells were sorted on a FACSAria. Library construction relied on the immunoSEQ multiplex PCR assay. For TCR sequencing, RNA was extracted from every sample and reverse transcribed into cDNA to serve as template. First-strand cDNA was synthesized using SuperScript III with a 2:1 mix of oligo-dT and random hexamers. A synthetic immune receptor repertoire was used to assess amplification bias, and residual bias was removed computationally. In the original analysis: After raw reads were preprocessed to remove errors, the CDR3 was defined following IMGT conventions as running from the conserved cysteine to phenylalanine. Clonality was computed by normalizing Shannon entropy by log2 of the number of productive unique TCRs and subtracting the result from 1. Whether scalp clones were CD4 or CD8 was inferred by matching scalp TCRbeta sequences against CD4 and CD8 repertoires sorted from blood. TCRdb mirrors the immuneACCESS table, restricted to in-frame sequences. Some clones are absent from its copies; in checked studies, under half trace to an unresolved V gene, and the reason for the others is unknown. D and trimming come from the DNA, and the V and J calls and clone size come from that table. The sample records 95,000 to 150,000 clones, around 60% of which are singletons. Around 5.7% of the sample is held by the ten biggest clonotypes.

Looking up the germline V gene yields CDR1 SNHLY and CDR2 FYNNEI. Cut back by 5 bases and 5 bases, the V and J ends lie 6 bases apart. The CDR3 has 12 amino acids, counting the end cysteine and phenylalanine. CDR3 DNA is the only sequence kept; it has 36 bases, read in frame from the first base. The source of the sample is a study of CD8+ T cells in alopecia areata (dated by TCRdb to between 2018 and 2020). Regarding the study in general: The treated patients, all with moderate-to-severe alopecia areata, were enrolled in an open-label pilot trial of oral tofacitinib given at 5 to 10 mg twice daily. Patients stayed on tofacitinib for 6 to 18 months and then had 6 months of follow-up off drug so that delayed response and recurrence could be assessed. Disease severity in treated patients was measured with the SALT score, which quantifies the percentage of affected scalp surface area. To study T cell clonal expansion in alopecia areata, the researchers applied high-throughput TCRbeta sequencing to both the C3H/HeJ mouse model and human patients. Human TCRbeta sequencing covered scalp tissue and sorted CD4+ and CD8+ peripheral blood T cells from patchy and totalis/universalis alopecia areata patients and healthy controls. Tofacitinib-treated patients had biopsies at baseline and at 4 and 24 weeks of treatment, with a later scalp biopsy in several patients. Scalp clonality was compared among normal scalp (n=4), patchy alopecia areata scalp (n=8), and alopecia totalis/universalis scalp (n=8). RNA was obtained with the PAXgene miRNA kit for fixed scalp, the miRNeasy kit for PBMCs, and the RNeasy kit for mouse skin. TCRbeta CDR3 regions were amplified by immunoSEQ multiplex PCR using 35 Vbeta forward and 13 Jbeta reverse primers. Overall results and qualifications from the work: Tofacitinib significantly lowered scalp clonality and the number of expanded CD8+ clones among the top 100 scalp clones. During tofacitinib treatment, many expanded lesional clones remained in scalp and blood, and this persistence may partly explain relapse after treatment is stopped. Unlike mouse skin, which is dominated by gammadelta T cells, normal human skin has resident alphabeta T cells that are also sequenced, and this complicates analysis of the scalp TCR repertoire. Lesional scalp, especially in alopecia totalis/universalis, showed higher clonality and more expanded CD8+ clones than normal scalp, suggesting antigenic drive. Shared TCR sequences between patients were less evident than in mice, which may be partly attributable to HLA diversity in the patient population. Because the treated cohort was small and included a single nonresponder, larger studies are needed to assess links between baseline CD8+ expansion and response.

The rearrangement combines TRBV2 with TRBJ2-2, and TRBD1 may be the D gene, going by 6 matching bases. Sequencing used CD4+ T cells sorted from blood, obtained at week 4, from a patient treated with tofacitinib. The sequence was obtained from a human donor with alopecia areata. The CDR3 has the sequence CASSQGTGELFF. Here is the DNA: TGTGCCAGCAGTCAGGGGACCGGGGAGCTGTTTTTT.